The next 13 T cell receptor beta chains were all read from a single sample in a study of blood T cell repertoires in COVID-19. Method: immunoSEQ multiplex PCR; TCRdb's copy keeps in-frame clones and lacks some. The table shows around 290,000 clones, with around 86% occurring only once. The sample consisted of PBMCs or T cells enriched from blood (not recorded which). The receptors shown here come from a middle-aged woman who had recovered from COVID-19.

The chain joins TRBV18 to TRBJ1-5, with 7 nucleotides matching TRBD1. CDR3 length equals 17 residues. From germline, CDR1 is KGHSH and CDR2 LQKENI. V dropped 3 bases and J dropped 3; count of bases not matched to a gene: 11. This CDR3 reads CASSPSPGTAINQPQHF. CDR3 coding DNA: TGTGCCAGCTCACCTTCCCCCGGGACAGCCATCAATCAGCCCCAGCATTTT.

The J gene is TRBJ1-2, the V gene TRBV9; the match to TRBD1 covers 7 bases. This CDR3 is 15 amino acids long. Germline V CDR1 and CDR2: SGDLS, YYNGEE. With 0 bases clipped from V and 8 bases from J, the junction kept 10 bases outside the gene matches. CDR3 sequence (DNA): TGTGCCAGCAGCGTAGTCCCCGGGACAGTAAACGGCTACACCTTC. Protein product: CASSVVPGTVNGYTF.

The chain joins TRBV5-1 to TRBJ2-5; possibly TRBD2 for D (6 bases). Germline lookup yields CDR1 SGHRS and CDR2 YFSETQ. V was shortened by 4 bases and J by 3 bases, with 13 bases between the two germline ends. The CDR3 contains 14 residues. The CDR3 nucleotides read TGCGCCAGCAGCCCGGAGGGACTCAAAGAGACCCAGTACTTC. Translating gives CASSPEGLKETQYF.

The CDR3 DNA follows: TGTGCCAGCACCCTAAGCGGGGGGAGCTCCTACGAGCAGTACTTC. It encodes CASTLSGGSSYEQYF. The rearrangement joins TRBV6-5 to TRBJ2-7; 9 positions match TRBD2. V trimming: 7 bases; J trimming: 0 bases; junction bases outside the gene matches: 7. The CDR3 length is 15 residues. Germline loops: CDR1 MNHEY, CDR2 SVGAGI.

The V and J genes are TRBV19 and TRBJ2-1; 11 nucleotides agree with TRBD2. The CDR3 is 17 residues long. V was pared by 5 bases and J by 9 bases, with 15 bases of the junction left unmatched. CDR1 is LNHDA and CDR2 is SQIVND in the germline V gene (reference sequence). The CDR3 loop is CASSYYVTSGIMAEQFF. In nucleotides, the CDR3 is TGTGCCAGTAGTTATTACGTGACTAGCGGGATTATGGCTGAGCAGTTCTTC.

The DNA for the CDR3 is TGTGCCAGCAGCCTTACCGGACTAGCGGGCCCGGGGGAGCAGTACTTC. Translating it yields CASSLTGLAGPGEQYF. The rearrangement links TRBV5-6 to TRBJ2-7; 11 bases agree with TRBD2. The CDR3 is made up of 16 amino acids. The ends lost 4 bases at V and 7 bases at J; junction bases unmatched: 13. Germline lookup yields CDR1 SGHDT and CDR2 YYEEEE.

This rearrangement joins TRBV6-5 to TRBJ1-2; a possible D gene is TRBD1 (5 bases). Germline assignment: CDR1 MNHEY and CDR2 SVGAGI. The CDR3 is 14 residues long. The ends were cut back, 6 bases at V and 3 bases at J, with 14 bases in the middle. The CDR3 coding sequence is TGTGCCAGCAGGTGGGGAGGGGAGGACTATGGCTACACCTTC. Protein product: CASRWGGEDYGYTF.

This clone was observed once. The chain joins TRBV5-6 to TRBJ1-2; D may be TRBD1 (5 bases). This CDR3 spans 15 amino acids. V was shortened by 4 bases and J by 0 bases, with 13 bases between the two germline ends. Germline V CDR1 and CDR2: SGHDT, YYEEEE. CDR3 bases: TGTGCCAGCAGCCGTAGGGGAGGGACTAACTATGGCTACACCTTC. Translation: CASSRRGGTNYGYTF.

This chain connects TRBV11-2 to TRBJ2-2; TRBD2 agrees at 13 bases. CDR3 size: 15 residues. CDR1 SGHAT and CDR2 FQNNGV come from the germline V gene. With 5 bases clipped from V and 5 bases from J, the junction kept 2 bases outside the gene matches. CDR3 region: CASSGLAGATGELFF. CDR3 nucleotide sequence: TGTGCCAGCAGCGGACTAGCGGGAGCGACCGGGGAGCTGTTTTTT.

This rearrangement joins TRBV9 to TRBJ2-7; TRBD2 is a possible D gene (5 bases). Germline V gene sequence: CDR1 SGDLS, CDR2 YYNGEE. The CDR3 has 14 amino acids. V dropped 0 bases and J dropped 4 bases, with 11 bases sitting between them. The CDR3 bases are TGTGCCAGCAGCGTAGGACCCGAGGGATACGAGCAGTACTTC. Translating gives CASSVGPEGYEQYF.

The CDR3 DNA is TGTGCCGGACGGGACAGTAACACTGAAGCTTTCTTT. Encoded protein: CAGRDSNTEAFF. The V gene is TRBV5-8, the J gene TRBJ1-1, with 7 bases lining up with TRBD1. The CDR3 is made up of 12 amino acids. Germline V gene lookup returns CDR1 SGHTS and CDR2 YDEGEE. J gave up 2 bases and V 10 bases, and 5 bases lay outside the gene matches.

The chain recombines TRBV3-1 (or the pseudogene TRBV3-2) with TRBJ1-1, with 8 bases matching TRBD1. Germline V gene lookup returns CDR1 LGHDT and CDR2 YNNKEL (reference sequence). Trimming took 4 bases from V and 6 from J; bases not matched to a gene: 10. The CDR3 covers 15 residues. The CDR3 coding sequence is TGTGCCAGCAGCCTACGACAGGGGTCAGGCGCTGAAGCTTTCTTT. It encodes CASSLRQGSGAEAFF.

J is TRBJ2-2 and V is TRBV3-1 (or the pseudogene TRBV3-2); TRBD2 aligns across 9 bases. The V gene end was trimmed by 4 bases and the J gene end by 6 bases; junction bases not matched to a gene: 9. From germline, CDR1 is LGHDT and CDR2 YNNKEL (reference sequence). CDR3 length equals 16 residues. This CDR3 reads CASSPPGAGGSGELFF. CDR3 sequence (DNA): TGTGCCAGCAGCCCCCCTGGCGCGGGAGGGTCCGGGGAGCTGTTTTTT.